The rows below give T cell receptor beta chains drawn from one sample of a study of T cells after posttransplantation cyclophosphamide. Clones were read by immunoSEQ multiplex PCR, and TCRdb kept only the in-frame ones, dropping some. This repertoire lists approximately 2,300 clones without singletons; roughly a quarter sits in the top ten. Sample: PBMCs, taken after an allogeneic stem cell transplant with post-transplant cyclophosphamide. The receptors shown here come from a female patient aged 55-70 years who received an allogeneic stem cell transplant from an unrelated donor, was CMV-positive, and had acute GVHD only. Part of the T cell pool may stem from the graft donor. Both conserved end residues are part of each CDR3. Each record gives: clone size, D gene, J gene, V gene, CDR3 DNA, CDR3 protein. D genes are given only for firm matches. Clone size is shown for a subset of rows, as once, few, many or a class of expanded clone.

abundance: many; d_gene: .; j_gene: TRBJ2-7; v_gene: TRBV6-5; CDR3nt: TGTGCCAGCAGTTACTCTGGGGGGTGGGAGCAGTACTTC; CDR3aa: CASSYSGGWEQYF
abundance: many; d_gene: TRBD1; j_gene: TRBJ1-1; v_gene: TRBV30; CDR3nt: TGTGCCTACGTCAAGACCCCGGGACAGGTGAACACTGAAGCTTTCTTT; CDR3aa: CAYVKTPGQVNTEAFF
abundance: .; d_gene: TRBD2; j_gene: TRBJ2-5; v_gene: TRBV29-1; CDR3nt: TGCAGCGCGGCGGGAGGGCCGGGGGAGACCCAGTACTTC; CDR3aa: CSAAGGPGETQYF
abundance: many; d_gene: TRBD1; j_gene: TRBJ2-3; v_gene: TRBV5-1; CDR3nt: TGCGCCAGCAGCTTTGGGGACAGTAGCACAGATACGCAGTATTTT; CDR3aa: CASSFGDSSTDTQYF
abundance: medium-sized; d_gene: TRBD1; j_gene: TRBJ1-5; v_gene: TRBV7-7; CDR3nt: TGTGCCAGCAGCTTCCCGGGACAGAGACATCAGCCCCAGCATTTT; CDR3aa: CASSFPGQRHQPQHF
abundance: many; d_gene: .; j_gene: TRBJ1-1; v_gene: TRBV7-3; CDR3nt: TGTGCCAGCAGCTGGAAGGGGAACACTGAAGCTTTCTTT; CDR3aa: CASSWKGNTEAFF
abundance: many; d_gene: .; j_gene: TRBJ2-3; v_gene: TRBV7-2; CDR3nt: TGTGCCAGCAGTTTCCGACGACAGGTAGATACGCAGTATTTT; CDR3aa: CASSFRRQVDTQYF
abundance: few; d_gene: TRBD2; j_gene: TRBJ2-2; v_gene: TRBV30; CDR3nt: TGTGCCTGGGGACAACGGGGGGGCGTGACCACCGGGGAGCTGTTTTTT; CDR3aa: CAWGQRGGVTTGELFF
abundance: .; d_gene: .; j_gene: TRBJ1-2; v_gene: TRBV29-1; CDR3nt: TGCAGCGTTGATGGAACAGGCCCCTATGGCTACACCTTC; CDR3aa: CSVDGTGPYGYTF
abundance: many; d_gene: TRBD1; j_gene: TRBJ2-3; v_gene: TRBV12-5; CDR3nt: TGTGCTAGTGGTCTCCAACAGGGGAGCACAGATACGCAGTATTTT; CDR3aa: CASGLQQGSTDTQYF
abundance: many; d_gene: TRBD1; j_gene: TRBJ2-2; v_gene: TRBV29-1; CDR3nt: TGCAGCGGGTACAGGGGAACCGGGGAGCTGTTTTTT; CDR3aa: CSGYRGTGELFF
abundance: .; d_gene: .; j_gene: TRBJ1-1; v_gene: TRBV12-5; CDR3nt: TGTGCTAGTGGTTCGGGGGTGACTGAAGCTTTCTTT; CDR3aa: CASGSGVTEAFF
abundance: many; d_gene: TRBD2; j_gene: TRBJ2-3; v_gene: TRBV2; CDR3nt: TGTGCCAGCAGTTCCCCCCAGGTAGTCGGGGGGGACACAGATACGCAGTATTTT; CDR3aa: CASSSPQVVGGDTDTQYF
abundance: .; d_gene: .; j_gene: TRBJ2-7; v_gene: TRBV30; CDR3nt: TGTGCCTGGAGTGTACACACAGACGAGCAGTACTTC; CDR3aa: CAWSVHTDEQYF
abundance: medium-sized; d_gene: TRBD2; j_gene: TRBJ2-5; v_gene: TRBV5-4; CDR3nt: TGTGCCAGCAGCGTGAGACCGGGACCTAGCGGGGAGACCCAGTACTTC; CDR3aa: CASSVRPGPSGETQYF
abundance: many; d_gene: TRBD2; j_gene: TRBJ2-3; v_gene: TRBV5-1; CDR3nt: TGCGCCAGCACACCTAGCGGGCGCGACACAGATACGCAGTATTTT; CDR3aa: CASTPSGRDTDTQYF
abundance: many; d_gene: .; j_gene: TRBJ2-3; v_gene: TRBV7-9; CDR3nt: TGTGCCAGCACTCGCGCAGATACGCAGTATTTT; CDR3aa: CASTRADTQYF
abundance: many; d_gene: .; j_gene: TRBJ2-1; v_gene: TRBV11-3; CDR3nt: TGTGCCAGCAGCTTACTCTCAGACAATGAGCAGTTCTTC; CDR3aa: CASSLLSDNEQFF
abundance: many; d_gene: .; j_gene: TRBJ1-3; v_gene: TRBV27; CDR3nt: TGTGCCAGCAGTTTATCACAGACCCGAAACACCATATATTTT; CDR3aa: CASSLSQTRNTIYF
abundance: many; d_gene: .; j_gene: TRBJ2-7; v_gene: TRBV5-5; CDR3nt: TGTGCCAGCAGCCGCGGGGCCTACGAGCAGTACTTC; CDR3aa: CASSRGAYEQYF
abundance: .; d_gene: .; j_gene: TRBJ2-7; v_gene: TRBV9; CDR3nt: TGTGCCAGCAGCGCCGGGGGACCAAAGGCCTACGAGCAGTACTTC; CDR3aa: CASSAGGPKAYEQYF
abundance: many; d_gene: TRBD2; j_gene: TRBJ2-3; v_gene: TRBV7-3; CDR3nt: TGTGCCAGCAGCTTAACACCGGGAGGGGGAGATACGCAGTATTTT; CDR3aa: CASSLTPGGGDTQYF
abundance: .; d_gene: .; j_gene: TRBJ2-7; v_gene: TRBV28; CDR3nt: TGTGCCAGCAGTATTCAACAGGGAATCTCCTACGAGCAGTACTTC; CDR3aa: CASSIQQGISYEQYF
abundance: few; d_gene: TRBD1; j_gene: TRBJ2-3; v_gene: TRBV29-1; CDR3nt: TGCAGCGTTGCAGGGACAGTGACAGATACGCAGTATTTT; CDR3aa: CSVAGTVTDTQYF
abundance: many; d_gene: TRBD2; j_gene: TRBJ2-5; v_gene: TRBV19; CDR3nt: TGTGCCAGTAGCTGGGACTACAAAGAGACCCAGTACTTC; CDR3aa: CASSWDYKETQYF
abundance: many; d_gene: TRBD1; j_gene: TRBJ1-2; v_gene: TRBV12-3/TRBV12-4; CDR3nt: TGTGCCAGCAGTCAGACAGGGTGGAATGGCTACACCTTC; CDR3aa: CASSQTGWNGYTF
abundance: many; d_gene: .; j_gene: TRBJ1-5; v_gene: TRBV30; CDR3nt: TGTGCCTGGAGTGAGGCAGGGAGTCAGCCCCAGCATTTT; CDR3aa: CAWSEAGSQPQHF
abundance: many; d_gene: .; j_gene: TRBJ2-2; v_gene: TRBV6-2/TRBV6-3; CDR3nt: TGTGCCAGCTCTGCACCTTCGGACTCAAAGAACACCGGGGAGCTGTTTTTT; CDR3aa: CASSAPSDSKNTGELFF
abundance: many; d_gene: TRBD2; j_gene: TRBJ2-7; v_gene: TRBV15; CDR3nt: TGTGCCACCAGCAGAGATTACGGACTAGACTACGAGCAGTACTTC; CDR3aa: CATSRDYGLDYEQYF
abundance: medium-sized; d_gene: TRBD1; j_gene: TRBJ2-7; v_gene: TRBV5-4; CDR3nt: TGTGCCAGCAGCTTGGGATGGGACAGGGATTACGAGCAGTACTTC; CDR3aa: CASSLGWDRDYEQYF
abundance: .; d_gene: TRBD1; j_gene: TRBJ2-3; v_gene: TRBV7-2; CDR3nt: TGTGCCAGCAGCTCATACAGGGGCGTATATACGCAGTATTTT; CDR3aa: CASSSYRGVYTQYF
abundance: many; d_gene: TRBD1; j_gene: TRBJ1-6; v_gene: TRBV19; CDR3nt: TGTGCCAGTAGTGCGCCACAGACAGGGTCTGATAATTCACCCCTCCACTTT; CDR3aa: CASSAPQTGSDNSPLHF
abundance: many; d_gene: .; j_gene: TRBJ1-5; v_gene: TRBV7-9; CDR3nt: TGTGCCAGCAGACAGGGTGAGCAGCCCCAGCATTTT; CDR3aa: CASRQGEQPQHF
abundance: many; d_gene: .; j_gene: TRBJ2-7; v_gene: TRBV6-2/TRBV6-3; CDR3nt: TGTGCCAGCAGCAACGGTTACGAGCAGTACTTC; CDR3aa: CASSNGYEQYF
abundance: medium-sized; d_gene: .; j_gene: TRBJ2-3; v_gene: TRBV14; CDR3nt: TGTGCCAGCAGCCGAACAAGACACACAGATACGCAGTATTTT; CDR3aa: CASSRTRHTDTQYF
abundance: many; d_gene: TRBD1; j_gene: TRBJ1-4; v_gene: TRBV4-3; CDR3nt: TGCGCCAGCAGCCAAGGGAGACAGGGTTGGAGTGAAAAACTGTTTTTT; CDR3aa: CASSQGRQGWSEKLFF
abundance: .; d_gene: TRBD2; j_gene: TRBJ2-5; v_gene: TRBV5-6; CDR3nt: TGTGCCAGCAGCCTGCTGGCTAGCGGGAGAAAGACCCAGTACTTC; CDR3aa: CASSLLASGRKTQYF
abundance: .; d_gene: .; j_gene: TRBJ2-3; v_gene: TRBV28; CDR3nt: TGTGCCAGCATCCCTTTCGGGGGTAAAATAGATACGCAGTATTTT; CDR3aa: CASIPFGGKIDTQYF
abundance: .; d_gene: TRBD1; j_gene: TRBJ1-5; v_gene: TRBV5-4; CDR3nt: TGTGCCAGCAGCCAGGGGGGACCTAGCAATCAGCCCCAGCATTTT; CDR3aa: CASSQGGPSNQPQHF
abundance: medium-sized; d_gene: .; j_gene: TRBJ2-7; v_gene: TRBV5-1; CDR3nt: TGCGCCAGCAGCTGGGACAAGGCCTACGAGCAGTACTTC; CDR3aa: CASSWDKAYEQYF
abundance: many; d_gene: TRBD1; j_gene: TRBJ1-3; v_gene: TRBV11-2; CDR3nt: TGTGCCAGCAGCCTAGGACAGGGTTGGGAATCGACTGGAAACACCATATATTTT; CDR3aa: CASSLGQGWESTGNTIYF
abundance: many; d_gene: .; j_gene: TRBJ2-2; v_gene: TRBV6-4; CDR3nt: TGTGCCAGCAGTCCGGAGGGGGAAAGGAGGACCGGGGAGCTGTTTTTT; CDR3aa: CASSPEGERRTGELFF
abundance: many; d_gene: .; j_gene: TRBJ2-2; v_gene: TRBV5-1; CDR3nt: TGCGCCAGCAGCTTGGGGACTCCGGTCACCGGGGAGCTGTTTTTT; CDR3aa: CASSLGTPVTGELFF
abundance: many; d_gene: TRBD2; j_gene: TRBJ2-6; v_gene: TRBV10-3; CDR3nt: TGTGCCATCAGCGATACTACTAGCGGGACCGGGGCCAACGTCCTGACTTTC; CDR3aa: CAISDTTSGTGANVLTF
abundance: many; d_gene: TRBD2; j_gene: TRBJ2-2; v_gene: TRBV4-2; CDR3nt: TGTGCCAGCAGCACGGGACTAGCGGGGGGCATAACCGGGGAGCTGTTTTTT; CDR3aa: CASSTGLAGGITGELFF
abundance: few; d_gene: .; j_gene: TRBJ2-7; v_gene: TRBV18; CDR3nt: TGTGCCAACTCACCAGAGGGGACAAGTTCCTACGAGCAGTACTTC; CDR3aa: CANSPEGTSSYEQYF